The 18 T cell receptor beta chains given below trace back to one sample, sequenced in a study of T cell responses to AZD1222 COVID-19 vaccine. Sequencing used immunoSEQ multiplex PCR; TCRdb keeps in-frame clones, though not all of them. Of tens of thousands of clones listed, 70% to 90% are singletons. The specimen comprised peripheral blood, sampled on day 0 of AZD1222 vaccination. These receptors all come from an adult in good health.

This chain connects TRBV7-3 to TRBJ1-6, with TRBD1 identical over 8 bases. Germline-derived CDR1 and CDR2 are SGHTA and FQGTGA. The CDR3 spans 15 residues. With V trimmed by 5 bases and J by 7 bases, 7 bases remained unmatched. The CDR3 here is CASSLRGQGNSPLHF. CDR3 bases: TGTGCCAGCAGCCTCAGGGGGCAAGGGAATTCACCCCTCCACTTT.

J is TRBJ1-2 and V is TRBV18; 10 bases line up with TRBD1. Trimming at V came to 6 bases and at J to 8 bases, leaving 6 bases not matched to a gene. The CDR3 has 13 amino acids. The germline V gene has CDR1 KGHSH and CDR2 LQKENI. The CDR3 is CASSSTGGFGYTF. The CDR3 DNA reads TGTGCCAGCTCTTCGACAGGGGGCTTCGGCTACACCTTC.

This rearrangement joins TRBV28 to TRBJ1-4; no definite D call. Trimming stripped 6 bases from V and 5 bases from J, with 19 bases between. Per the germline V gene, CDR1 is MDHEN and CDR2 is SYDVKM. The length of the CDR3 is 16 residues. Here the CDR3 reads CASRTRRVPLNEKLFF. DNA of the CDR3: TGTGCCAGCAGAACTCGGAGGGTTCCACTAAATGAAAAACTGTTTTTT.

Details on this clone: The same CDR3 arises from other DNA sequences in this sample as well. The chain recombines TRBV28 with TRBJ1-6; D is possibly TRBD1 (6 bases). In germline, CDR1 is MDHEN, CDR2 SYDVKM. The CDR3 is 12 amino acids. Deletions cut 6 bases from V and 9 bases from J, with 9 bases between. DNA of the CDR3: TGTGCCAGCAGCCTCAGGGGTTCACCCCTCCACTTT. This translates into CASSLRGSPLHF.

The J gene is TRBJ1-3, the V gene TRBV7-2; D is unclear. Per germline, CDR1 SGHTA and CDR2 FQGNSA. The CDR3 totals 14 residues. Trimming cost V 5 bases and J 1 base, with 9 bases left between them. This chain's CDR3 is CASSRQLSGNTIYF. Here the CDR3 DNA reads TGTGCCAGCAGCCGCCAATTATCTGGAAACACCATATATTTT.

The V and J genes are TRBV9 and TRBJ2-2; no reliable D call. This CDR3 has 12 residues. CDR1 and CDR2 (germline): SGDLS, YYNGEE. Trimming stripped 3 bases from V and 3 bases from J, with 3 bases between. CDR3 region: CASSGDTGELFF. The CDR3 coding sequence is TGTGCCAGCAGCGGGGACACCGGGGAGCTGTTTTTT.

The chain is built from TRBV5-6 and TRBJ1-5; 9 bases are shared with TRBD1. After removal of 2 bases from V and 4 bases from J, the junction contained 10 bases not matched to a gene. The CDR3 is 17 amino acids. The germline V gene encodes CDR1 SGHDT and CDR2 YYEEEE. This chain's CDR3 is CASSFSNTGQGNQPQHF. CDR3 DNA sequence: TGTGCCAGCAGCTTTTCCAATACAGGACAGGGGAATCAGCCCCAGCATTTT.

This clone came up a few times. The V and J genes are TRBV18 and TRBJ1-2, with 8 bases identical to TRBD1. V lost 3 bases, J lost 3 bases, and 6 bases stayed unmatched. The CDR3 is 15 residues long. From germline, CDR1 is KGHSH and CDR2 LQKENI. The CDR3, as DNA: TGTGCCAGCTCACCGGGACAGGACCTCTACTATGGCTACACCTTC. It codes for CASSPGQDLYYGYTF.

The rearrangement joins TRBV10-1 to TRBJ2-3; 9 nucleotides align to TRBD1. The CDR3 spans 16 residues. Germline assignment: CDR1 WNHNN and CDR2 SYGVQD (reference sequence). V was clipped by 6 bases and J by 6 bases; unmatched bases: 13. The CDR3 DNA reads TGCGCCAGCAGCCCGACCGGGACAGGGAAGGTTGATACGCAGTATTTT. It translates to CASSPTGTGKVDTQYF.

The V and J genes are TRBV29-1 and TRBJ1-5; TRBD1 might be the D (5 bases). The CDR3 contains 12 residues. CDR1 and CDR2 from the germline V gene are SQVTM and ANQGSEA. V was shortened by 6 bases and J by 5 bases, with 11 bases between the two germline ends. CDR3: CSVAGTDQPQHF. The CDR3 bases are TGCAGCGTCGCCGGGACGGATCAGCCCCAGCATTTT.

This clone has only a few counts. The gene calls are TRBV30 and TRBJ2-3, with D perhaps matching TRBD2 (6 bases). This CDR3 is 12 amino acids long. Germline assignment: CDR1 GTSNPN and CDR2 SVGIG (reference sequence). V was cut by 1 base and J by 8 bases, with 10 bases left in between. CDR3 sequence (DNA): TGTGCCTGGAGTGGGGGGGTAATTACGCAGTATTTT. It yields the protein CAWSGGVITQYF. Full variable domain (outside the CDR3, taken from reference TRBV30 and TRBJ2-3): SQTIHQWPATLVQPVGSPLSLECTVEGTSNPNLYWYRQAAGRGLQLLFYSVGIGQISSEVPQNLSASRPQDRQFILSSKKLLLSDSGFYLCAWSGGVITQYFGPGTRLTVL.

The chain uses TRBV3-1 (or the pseudogene TRBV3-2) and TRBJ2-7; D call uncertain. This CDR3 is built from 14 residues. Trimming shortened V by 4 bases and J by 2 bases, and 12 bases separated the two germline ends. Germline V gene data show CDR1 as LGHDT and CDR2 as YNNKEL (reference sequence). As DNA, the CDR3 is TGTGCCAGCAGCCCCACTGGGTGGACCTACGAGCAGTACTTC. This gives the protein CASSPTGWTYEQYF.

The chain joins TRBV6-5 to TRBJ1-2; tentatively, D is TRBD1 (5 bases). Germline CDR1 MNHEY, CDR2 SVGAGI. V lost 7 bases and J lost 4, with 10 bases in between. CDR3 size: 12 residues. The CDR3 sequence: CASNLGLYGYTF. Here the CDR3 DNA reads TGTGCCAGCAATTTGGGGCTCTATGGCTACACCTTC.

The V gene is TRBV7-6, the J gene TRBJ2-7, with 11 bases matching TRBD1. The V segment lost 5 bases and the J segment 7 bases; nucleotides outside the gene matches: 10. The CDR3 length is 15 residues. Germline V gene sequence: CDR1 SGHVS, CDR2 FNYEAQ. The CDR3 DNA reads as TGTGCCAGCAGCCAGGGCGGACAGGGGGCTGGGGAGCAGTACTTC. This sequence encodes CASSQGGQGAGEQYF. The variable domain in full, completed from reference TRBV7-6 and TRBJ2-7, reads GAGVSQSPRYKVTKRGQDVALRCDPISGHVSLYWYRQALGQGPEFLTYFNYEAQQDKSGLPNDRFSAERPEGSISTLTIQRTEQRDSAMYRCASSQGGQGAGEQYFGPGTRLTVT.

The gene calls are TRBV5-1 and TRBJ1-2; D uncertain. V lost 7 bases, J lost 0 bases, and 22 bases lay in between. This CDR3 comprises 17 residues. Germline values: CDR1 SGHRS, CDR2 YFSETQ. For the CDR3, the DNA is TGCGCCAGCTCCCACCCTAGTGACACTTCTACTAACTATGGCTACACCTTC. This codes for CASSHPSDTSTNYGYTF.

DNA of the CDR3: TGTGCCAGCAGTCACACAGATACGCAGTATTTT. Residues: CASSHTDTQYF. This chain connects TRBV2 to TRBJ2-3; D unresolved. The V end lost 5 bases, the J end lost 2 bases, and 2 bases lay between the germline ends. This CDR3 spans 11 amino acids. From germline, CDR1 is SNHLY and CDR2 FYNNEI. Filled out from reference TRBV2 and TRBJ2-3, the complete variable domain reads EPEVTQTPSHQVTQMGQEVILRCVPISNHLYFYWYRQILGQKVEFLVSFYNNEISEKSEIFDDQFSVERPDGSNFTLKIRSTKLEDSAMYFCASSHTDTQYFGPGTRLTVL.

This sequence joins TRBV19 and TRBJ1-3; no clear D gene. Looked up from germline, CDR1 is LNHDA and CDR2 is SQIVND (reference sequence). The CDR3 runs 15 residues. V lost 3 bases and J lost 2, with 11 bases in between. Here the CDR3 reads CASSIITGAGNTIYF. CDR3 in DNA: TGTGCCAGTAGTATTATTACCGGGGCTGGAAACACCATATATTTT.

The CDR3 DNA follows: TGTGCCAGCAGTCTTCCCCAGGGTTTACTGTTTTTT. Protein: CASSLPQGLLFF. The rearrangement joins TRBV6-5 to TRBJ1-4; the D gene is possibly TRBD1 (5 bases). The V and J ends lost 5 bases and 13 bases respectively, with 14 bases between them. The CDR3 is 12 amino acids. Per the germline V gene, CDR1 is MNHEY and CDR2 is SVGAGI.